This is a list of T cell receptor beta chains from one sample in a study of beta chain features in type 1 diabetes. Libraries were prepared by immunoSEQ multiplex PCR; TCRdb keeps only in-frame clonotypes and omits some of them. Of about 700,000 clones listed, around 15% are singletons. Sequenced input: naive CD4+ T cells from blood. Receptors originate from a man between 18 and 35 years old with type 1 diabetes. Both conserved end residues are part of each CDR3. A D gene is named only where the DNA matches it firmly. The size of a clone is reported for some rows only, either as once, few or many, or as a class for expanded clones.

V gene	clone size	J gene	D gene	CDR3 DNA	CDR3 protein
TRBV5-4	NA	TRBJ2-1	NA	TGTGCCAGCGGCAAAATCTCCTACGACTACAATGAGCAGTTCTTC	CASGKISYDYNEQFF
TRBV7-7	NA	TRBJ1-5	NA	TGTGCCAGCAGCCTAGGTAGCGATCAGCCCCAGCATTTT	CASSLGSDQPQHF
TRBV14	NA	TRBJ2-1	NA	TGTGCCAGCAGCCCTTGGGGCCAGAATGAGCAGTTCTTC	CASSPWGQNEQFF
TRBV19	NA	TRBJ1-2	TRBD1	TGTGCCAGTACCTTAAAACAGGGGGCGAACAGCTATGGCTACACCTTC	CASTLKQGANSYGYTF
TRBV11-3	NA	TRBJ1-1	NA	TGTGCCAGCAGCTTACAGGAGTACACTGAAGCTTTCTTT	CASSLQEYTEAFF
TRBV13	few	TRBJ1-3	NA	TGTGCCAGCAGCTTAATGGGAGCTGCCATATATTTT	CASSLMGAAIYF
TRBV5-1	NA	TRBJ1-1	NA	TGCGCCAGCAGCCCACGGGACGGGGAGAACACTGAAGCTTTCTTT	CASSPRDGENTEAFF
TRBV19	few	TRBJ2-6	NA	TGTGCCAGTATCTATTCTGGGGCCAACGTCCTGACTTTC	CASIYSGANVLTF
TRBV6-6	NA	TRBJ1-3	NA	TGTGCCAGCAGTGGTGGATCTAGTGGAAACACCATATATTTT	CASSGGSSGNTIYF
TRBV6-5	few	TRBJ1-2	TRBD1	TGTGCCAGCAGGGCCGGGACAGCCTATGGCTACACCTTC	CASRAGTAYGYTF
TRBV29-1	NA	TRBJ2-7	NA	TGCAGCGTTACTGGGCCCCCCTACGAGCAGTACTTC	CSVTGPPYEQYF
TRBV19	NA	TRBJ2-5	TRBD1	TGTGCCAGTAGTATTAGGGGGCCGGCCCAAGAGACCCAGTACTTC	CASSIRGPAQETQYF
TRBV11-3	NA	TRBJ2-1	NA	TGTGCCAGCAGCACAGGGCCGAGCTCCTACAATGAGCAGTTCTTC	CASSTGPSSYNEQFF
TRBV28	few	TRBJ1-2	TRBD1	TGTGCCAGCATCCGAGGGCAGGGGGCGGGTGGCTACACCTTC	CASIRGQGAGGYTF
TRBV9	NA	TRBJ2-1	NA	TGTGCCAGCAGCGTAGGGGGTAGCGAGCAGTTCTTC	CASSVGGSEQFF
TRBV11-2	NA	TRBJ1-6	NA	TGTGCCAGCAGCTTAGAGTTAACAAGGAGTTCACCCCTCCACTTT	CASSLELTRSSPLHF
TRBV20-1	NA	TRBJ2-3	NA	TGCAGTGCTCCTTCTACAGATACGCAGTATTTT	CSAPSTDTQYF
TRBV7-3	once	TRBJ2-7	NA	TGTGCCAGCAGCCCCGCCAACTCCTACGAGCAGTACTTC	CASSPANSYEQYF
TRBV30	few	TRBJ1-2	NA	TGTGCCTGGACCGGAGGGGCACCTCTTACCTACTATGGCTACACCTTC	CAWTGGAPLTYYGYTF
TRBV18	few	TRBJ1-6	TRBD1	TGTGCCAGCTCGGCCGGGACAGGGGATTCACCCCTCCACTTT	CASSAGTGDSPLHF
TRBV30	NA	TRBJ1-6	NA	TGTGCCTGGAGTCAAGGGGCATCCTATAATTCACCCCTCCACTTT	CAWSQGASYNSPLHF
TRBV5-1	NA	TRBJ1-1	NA	TGCGCCAGCAGCCCTTTAAAGGGAGGGGCCACTGAAGCTTTCTTT	CASSPLKGGATEAFF
TRBV2	few	TRBJ1-5	TRBD1	TGTGCCAGCAGTGATAAGGGACAGGGAAGTCAGCCCCAGCATTTT	CASSDKGQGSQPQHF
TRBV4-1	few	TRBJ2-5	NA	TGCGCCAGCAGCCAAGGGCGACGAGAGACCCAGTACTTC	CASSQGRRETQYF
TRBV13	few	TRBJ1-5	NA	TGTGCCAGCAGCTTACGGCGGACAGCGGGCAATCAGCCCCAGCATTTT	CASSLRRTAGNQPQHF
TRBV5-1	NA	TRBJ1-6	TRBD1	TGCGCCAGCAGCTTGGGACAGGGACAGGGCCGGTCACCCCTCCACTTT	CASSLGQGQGRSPLHF
TRBV30	few	TRBJ1-2	NA	TGTGCCTGGAAGCGTTGGGCCCAGGACTATGGCTACACCTTC	CAWKRWAQDYGYTF